Below, one TCR beta chain is given with its context. The sample originates from a study of blood T cell repertoires in COVID-19. V lost 0 bases, J lost 3 bases, and 10 bases stayed unmatched. CDR1 is MNHEY, CDR2 SMNVEV, per germline (reference sequence). The CDR3 consists of 18 residues. Generated by immunoSEQ multiplex PCR, the TCRdb table keeps only in-frame clones and is missing some. The sample contains roughly 200,000 clones, over 60% of which appear only once. This rearrangement joins TRBV27 to TRBJ2-2; 7 bases fit TRBD1. This sequence originates from a woman aged 65 to 85 with acute or convalescent COVID-19. Input material: peripheral blood. For the CDR3, the DNA is TGTGCCAGCAGTTTATCCCTCAACAGGGGTTTGGACACCGGGGAGCTGTTTTTT. This sequence encodes CASSLSLNRGLDTGELFF.